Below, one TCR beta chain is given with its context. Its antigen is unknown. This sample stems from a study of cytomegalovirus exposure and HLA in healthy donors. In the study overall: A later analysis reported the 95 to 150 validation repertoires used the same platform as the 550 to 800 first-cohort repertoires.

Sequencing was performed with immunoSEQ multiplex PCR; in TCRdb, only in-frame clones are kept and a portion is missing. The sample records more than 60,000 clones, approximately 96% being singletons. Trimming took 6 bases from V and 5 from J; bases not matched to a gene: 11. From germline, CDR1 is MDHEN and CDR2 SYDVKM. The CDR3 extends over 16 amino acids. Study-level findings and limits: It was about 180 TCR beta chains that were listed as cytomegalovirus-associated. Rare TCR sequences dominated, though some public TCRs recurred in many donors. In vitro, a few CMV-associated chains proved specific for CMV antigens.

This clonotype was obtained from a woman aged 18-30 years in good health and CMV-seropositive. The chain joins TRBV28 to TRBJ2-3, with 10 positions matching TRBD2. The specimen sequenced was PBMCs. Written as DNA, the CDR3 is TGTGCCAGCAGCTCCCCCGGGACTAGCGTTGGAGATACGCAGTATTTT. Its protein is CASSSPGTSVGDTQYF.